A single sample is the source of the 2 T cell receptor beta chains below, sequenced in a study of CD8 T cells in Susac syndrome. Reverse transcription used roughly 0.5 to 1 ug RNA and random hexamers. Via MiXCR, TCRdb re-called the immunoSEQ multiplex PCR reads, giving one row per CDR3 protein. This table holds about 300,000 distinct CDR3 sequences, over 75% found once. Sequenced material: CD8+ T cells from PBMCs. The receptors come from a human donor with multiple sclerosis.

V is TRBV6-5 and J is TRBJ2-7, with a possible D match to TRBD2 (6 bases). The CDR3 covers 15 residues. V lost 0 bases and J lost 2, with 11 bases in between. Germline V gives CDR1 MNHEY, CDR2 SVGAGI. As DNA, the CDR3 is TGTGCCAGCAGTTACTCCCCTAGCGCTCCCTACGAGCAGTACTTC. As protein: CASSYSPSAPYEQYF.

The CDR3 sequence is CASSPTTSPPEQYF. The CDR3 nucleotides are TGTGCCAGCAGTCCCACGACTAGCCCCCCGGAGCAGTACTTC. The J gene is TRBJ2-7, the V gene TRBV27; 7 bases are a match to TRBD2. V lost 5 bases and J lost 7; bases outside the gene matches: 11. The V gene's germline CDR1 is MNHEY and CDR2 SMNVEV (reference sequence). The CDR3 totals 14 residues.